This T cell receptor (beta chain) emerged from a study of control samples from healthy donors and cancer patients (dated by TCRdb to the early 2020s). As for this clone: It has no known antigen specificity. Within one base of it there is no much larger clone, and no base qualities were kept.

The germline V gene yields SGHDN for CDR1 and FVKESK for CDR2. Counted from cysteine to phenylalanine, this CDR3 has 13 amino acids. Solely the CDR3 DNA is kept, with 39 bases framed from the first base. V is shortened by 4 bases, J by 7 bases, and the region joining them spans 11 bases. Libraries were made using the immunoSEQ multiplex PCR assay. The clones in this table, taken by TCRdb from immuneACCESS, are in-frame only. Not every clone is retained; where verified, under half of the shortfall comes from an unresolved V gene, and the cause of the rest is unknown. Across this sample there are tens of thousands of clones, with approximately 89% seen only once. About a tenth of the sample belongs to the ten largest clones.

This clonotype was obtained from an older woman with lung cancer. Sequencing was performed on PBMCs. The chain is encoded by TRBV14 joined to TRBJ2-4; the best D guess is TRBD1, with 5 bases matching. The CDR3 region has the sequence CASSRGRLNIQYF. The DNA reads as follows: TGTGCCAGCAGCCGGGGCAGGCTGAACATTCAGTACTTC.